These 17 T cell receptor beta chains share one sample of origin, sequenced in a study of patients and donors after allogeneic stem cell transplantation. TCRdb analysed the RT-PCR reads with MiXCR anew, one entry per CDR3 protein. The data contain fewer than 200,000 distinct CDR3 sequences, 30% of them singletons. The specimen was blood, either unsorted or a sorted T cell fraction (not recorded which). The receptors stem from a human donor who was either an allogeneic HSCT recipient or a stem cell or donor lymphocyte infusion donor (not recorded which). It is not recorded whose cells these are; they may come from a transplant donor.

The chain links TRBV20-1 to TRBJ2-7; 10 nucleotides line up with TRBD2. CDR3 size: 14 residues. V shed 3 bases, J shed 3 bases, and the junction held 5 bases outside the gene matches. Germline CDR1 is DFQATT and CDR2 is SNEGSKA (reference sequence). The CDR3 loop reads CSASRTSGSYEQYF. Here the CDR3 DNA reads TGCAGTGCTAGTCGGACTAGCGGAAGCTACGAGCAGTACTTC.

This CDR3 reads CASSLSKGLYYGYTF. CDR3 DNA sequence: TGTGCCAGCAGTTTATCGAAGGGACTCTACTATGGCTACACCTTC. The V and J genes are TRBV27 and TRBJ1-2, with a possible D match to TRBD1 (5 bases). This CDR3 contains 15 residues. Per the germline V gene, CDR1 is MNHEY and CDR2 is SMNVEV (reference sequence). V was pared by 0 bases and J by 3 bases, with 11 bases between.

CDR3 DNA sequence: TGTGCCACCCAGGGTTCTGGGGCCAACGTCCTGACTTTC. This encodes CATQGSGANVLTF. The chain recombines TRBV28 with TRBJ2-6; possible D gene TRBD1, 5 bases. Trimming stripped 10 bases from V and 1 base from J, with 8 bases between. The CDR3 spans 13 residues. The germline V gene encodes CDR1 MDHEN and CDR2 SYDVKM.

This clonotype was observed a few times. This chain connects TRBV20-1 to TRBJ2-1, with 7 bases lining up with TRBD2. The CDR3 totals 13 residues. The J segment lost 7 bases and the V segment lost 6 bases, leaving 9 bases of the junction unmatched. Germline V gene sequence: CDR1 DFQATT, CDR2 SNEGSKA (reference sequence). The CDR3 nucleotides are TGCAGTGCAGGCGAAGCGGGAAGAAATGAGCAGTTCTTC. Translated: CSAGEAGRNEQFF.

This clonotype was detected only a few times. The chain recombines TRBV12-3 or TRBV12-4 with TRBJ1-2; the D gene is possibly TRBD1 (6 bases). CDR3 length: 15 amino acids. V was trimmed by 2 bases and J by 4 bases, leaving 14 bases between them. CDR3 in amino acids: CASSLQGSVGYGYTF. The CDR3 DNA follows: TGTGCCAGCAGTTTACAGGGGTCAGTAGGCTATGGCTACACCTTC.

V usage is TRBV5-1 and J usage is TRBJ2-5; 8 bases map to TRBD1. CDR3 length: 15 amino acids. Germline lookup yields CDR1 SGHRS and CDR2 YFSETQ. The ends lost 4 bases at V and 2 bases at J; junction bases unmatched: 7. The CDR3 sequence: CASSGGTGLQETQYF. CDR3 nucleotide sequence: TGCGCCAGCAGCGGGGGGACAGGACTTCAAGAGACCCAGTACTTC.

This clonotype appeared many times. The V call is TRBV20-1, the J call TRBJ1-5; D remains unclear. The germline gives CDR1 DFQATT, CDR2 SNEGSKA (reference sequence). The CDR3 consists of 13 residues. Trimming removed 1 base at V and 9 bases at J, with 13 bases between. CDR3 in DNA: TGCAGTGCTAGAGTTTCAAGGCCTCTGCCCCAGCATTTT. It encodes CSARVSRPLPQHF.

This clonotype was observed many times. V gene TRBV5-1 combines with J gene TRBJ1-1; tentatively, D is TRBD1 (5 bases). CDR1 and CDR2 from the germline V gene are SGHRS and YFSETQ. The CDR3 sequence is 14 residues long. V was shortened by 2 bases and J by 0 bases, with 8 bases between the two germline ends. The CDR3 sequence is CASSFGGMNTEAFF. The CDR3 DNA sequence: TGCGCCAGCAGCTTCGGGGGAATGAACACTGAAGCTTTCTTT.

This clonotype was recorded a few times. The chain has TRBV5-1 and TRBJ1-4; 7 bases are shared with TRBD1. The CDR3 is made up of 14 amino acids. V shed 4 bases, J shed 4 bases, and the junction held 4 bases outside the gene matches. The germline CDR1 and CDR2 sequences are SGHRS and YFSETQ. The CDR3 spells CASSPGQLNEKLFF. The CDR3 nucleotides read TGCGCCAGCAGCCCGGGACAGCTTAATGAAAAACTGTTTTTT.

The gene calls are TRBV30 and TRBJ1-5, with D possibly matching TRBD1 (6 bases). The V gene lost 3 bases and the J gene lost 3 bases, with 18 bases spanning the gap. This CDR3 is 16 amino acids long. The germline V gene has CDR1 GTSNPN and CDR2 SVGIG (reference sequence). CDR3 coding DNA: TGTGCCTGGAGCGACGATACAGGGTTTTACAATCAGCCCCAGCATTTT. This encodes CAWSDDTGFYNQPQHF.

This clonotype has at least ten counts. The rearrangement uses TRBV28 and TRBJ1-5; D gene uncertain. V was shortened by 7 bases and J by 7 bases, with 20 bases between the two germline ends. Germline V gene lookup returns CDR1 MDHEN and CDR2 SYDVKM. This CDR3 has 15 residues. CDR3 DNA sequence: TGTGCCAGCAAGGCCCTCATACCCTTAGTGCAGCCCCAGCATTTT. Its protein product is CASKALIPLVQPQHF.

This clonotype was found a few times. The chain uses TRBV6-5 and TRBJ2-7, with TRBD1 matching 7 bases. This CDR3 is 15 amino acids long. Germline assignment: CDR1 MNHEY and CDR2 SVGAGI. Trimming took 0 bases from V and 2 from J; bases not matched to a gene: 4. The CDR3 spells CASSYSLGQPYEQYF. The CDR3 coding sequence is TGTGCCAGCAGTTACTCGCTGGGACAGCCCTACGAGCAGTACTTC.

This clonotype has more than one count but fewer than ten. The chain carries TRBV6-6 and TRBJ2-7, with D possibly being TRBD1 (5 bases). With 1 base removed from V and 5 bases from J, the gap between germline ends came to 12 bases. The CDR3 is made up of 14 amino acids. Germline V lookup: CDR1 MNHNY, CDR2 SVGAGI (reference sequence). The CDR3 is CASSYLQASHEQYF. The CDR3 nucleotides are TGTGCCAGCAGTTACTTACAGGCTTCCCACGAGCAGTACTTC.

This clonotype has more than one count but fewer than ten. The rearrangement joins TRBV10-3 to TRBJ2-3; TRBD2 is a possible D gene (6 bases). Germline V gene sequence: CDR1 ENHRY, CDR2 SYGVKD. Trimming removed 0 bases at V and 6 bases at J, with 13 bases between. The CDR3 covers 15 residues. This CDR3 reads CAISESEGRWDTQYF. DNA for the CDR3: TGTGCCATCAGTGAGTCGGAGGGCCGCTGGGATACGCAGTATTTT.

This clonotype was picked up a small number of times. The chain couples TRBV3-1 to TRBJ2-1; 10 nucleotides agree with TRBD2. V was clipped by 6 bases and J by 2 bases; unmatched bases: 1. The germline V gene encodes CDR1 LGHDT and CDR2 YNNKEL (reference sequence). This CDR3 is built from 14 residues. In nucleotides, the CDR3 is TGTGCCAGCAGGCTAGCGGGGGCCTACAATGAGCAGTTCTTC. Its translation: CASRLAGAYNEQFF.

There are a few counts of this clonotype. The gene calls are TRBV20-1 and TRBJ1-3, with unresolved D. The CDR3 contains 13 residues. The germline V gene has CDR1 DFQATT and CDR2 SNEGSKA (reference sequence). The DNA of the CDR3 is TGCAGCGCATGGGTTAACTCTGGAAACACCATATATTTT. Its translation is CSAWVNSGNTIYF.

This clonotype was recorded a few times. The CDR3 loop is CASSLLGVATEAFF. For the CDR3, the DNA is TGTGCCAGCAGTTTACTAGGGGTGGCCACTGAAGCTTTCTTT. This rearrangement joins TRBV28 to TRBJ1-1; maybe TRBD1 (5 bases). Germline V gene sequence: CDR1 MDHEN, CDR2 SYDVKM. V lost 2 bases and J 4 bases, leaving 11 bases between the germline ends. The CDR3 consists of 14 residues.